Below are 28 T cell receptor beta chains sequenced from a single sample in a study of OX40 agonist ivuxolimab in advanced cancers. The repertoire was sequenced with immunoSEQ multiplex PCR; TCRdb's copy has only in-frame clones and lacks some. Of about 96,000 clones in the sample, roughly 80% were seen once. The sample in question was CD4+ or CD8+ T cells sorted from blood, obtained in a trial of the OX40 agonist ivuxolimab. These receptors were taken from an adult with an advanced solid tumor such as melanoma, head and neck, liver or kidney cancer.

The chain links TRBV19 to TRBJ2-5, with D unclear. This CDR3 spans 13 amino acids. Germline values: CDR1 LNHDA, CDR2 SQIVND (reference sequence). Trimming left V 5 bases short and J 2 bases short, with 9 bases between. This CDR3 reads CASSPGPQETQYF. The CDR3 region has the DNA TGTGCCAGTAGTCCCGGGCCGCAAGAGACCCAGTACTTC.

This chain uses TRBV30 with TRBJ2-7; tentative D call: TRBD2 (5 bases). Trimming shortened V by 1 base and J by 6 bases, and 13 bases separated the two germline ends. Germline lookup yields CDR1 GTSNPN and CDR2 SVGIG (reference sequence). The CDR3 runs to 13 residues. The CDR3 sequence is CAWSGQDGIEQYF. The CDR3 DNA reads TGTGCCTGGAGTGGGCAGGACGGGATCGAGCAGTACTTC.

Written as DNA, the CDR3 is TGTGCCAGCAGCGAAAAACAGGGGACTAATGAAAAACTGTTTTTT. Translating gives CASSEKQGTNEKLFF. V gene TRBV9 combines with J gene TRBJ1-4; 7 positions agree with TRBD1. With V trimmed by 3 bases and J by 2 bases, 4 bases remained unmatched. This CDR3 has 15 amino acids. Germline V gene data show CDR1 as SGDLS and CDR2 as YYNGEE.

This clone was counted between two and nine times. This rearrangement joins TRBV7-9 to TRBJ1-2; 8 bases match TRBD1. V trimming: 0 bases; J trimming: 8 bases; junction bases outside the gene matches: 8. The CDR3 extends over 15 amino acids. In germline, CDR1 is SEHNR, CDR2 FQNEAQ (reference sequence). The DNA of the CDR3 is TGTGCCAGCAGCTTAGCGCTGGACAGGGTTCGGGGCTACACCTTC. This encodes CASSLALDRVRGYTF.

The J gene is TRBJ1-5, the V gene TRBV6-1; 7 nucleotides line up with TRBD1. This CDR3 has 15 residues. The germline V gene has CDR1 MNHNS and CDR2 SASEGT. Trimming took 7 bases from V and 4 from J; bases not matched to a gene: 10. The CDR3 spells CASIPQGVGNQPQHF. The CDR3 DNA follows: TGTGCCAGCATCCCTCAGGGGGTCGGGAATCAGCCCCAGCATTTT.

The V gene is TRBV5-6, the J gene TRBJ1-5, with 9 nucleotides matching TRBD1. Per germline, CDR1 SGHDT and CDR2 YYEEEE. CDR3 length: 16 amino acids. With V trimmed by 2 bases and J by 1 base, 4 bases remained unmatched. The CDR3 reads CASSLYRGQSNQPQHF. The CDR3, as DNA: TGTGCCAGCAGCTTATACAGGGGGCAAAGCAATCAGCCCCAGCATTTT.

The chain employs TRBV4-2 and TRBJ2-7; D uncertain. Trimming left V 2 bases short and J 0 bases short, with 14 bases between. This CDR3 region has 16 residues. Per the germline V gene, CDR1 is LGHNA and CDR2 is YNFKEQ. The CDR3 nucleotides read TGTGCCAGCAGCCAACTAGGTGGTGGCCCCTCCTACGAGCAGTACTTC. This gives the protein CASSQLGGGPSYEQYF.

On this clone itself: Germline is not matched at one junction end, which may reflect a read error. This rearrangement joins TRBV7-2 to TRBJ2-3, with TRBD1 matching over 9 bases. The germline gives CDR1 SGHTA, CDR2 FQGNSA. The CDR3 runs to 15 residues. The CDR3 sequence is CASSLRGPTGGQMHF. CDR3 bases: TGTGCCAGCAGCTTACGTGGTCCGACAGGGGGTCAGATGCATTTT.

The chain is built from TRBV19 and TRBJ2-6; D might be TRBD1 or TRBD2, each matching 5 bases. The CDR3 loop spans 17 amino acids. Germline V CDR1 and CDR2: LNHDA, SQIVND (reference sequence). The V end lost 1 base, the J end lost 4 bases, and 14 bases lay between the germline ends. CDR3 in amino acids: CASSIGDGNRGANVLTF. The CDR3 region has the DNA TGTGCCAGTAGTATAGGGGACGGGAATCGGGGGGCCAACGTCCTGACTTTC. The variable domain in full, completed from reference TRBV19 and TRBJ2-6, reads DGGITQSPKYLFRKEGQNVTLSCEQNLNHDAMYWYRQDPGQGLRLIYYSQIVNDFQKGDIAEGYSVSREKKESFPLTVTSAQKNPTAFYLCASSIGDGNRGANVLTFGAGSRLTVL.

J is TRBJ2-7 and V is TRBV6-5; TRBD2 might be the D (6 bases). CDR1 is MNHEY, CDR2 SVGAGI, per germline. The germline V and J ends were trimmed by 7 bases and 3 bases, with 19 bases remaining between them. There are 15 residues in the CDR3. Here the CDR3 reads CASIPRDWAYYEQYF. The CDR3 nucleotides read TGTGCCAGCATCCCCCGGGACTGGGCCTACTACGAGCAGTACTTC.

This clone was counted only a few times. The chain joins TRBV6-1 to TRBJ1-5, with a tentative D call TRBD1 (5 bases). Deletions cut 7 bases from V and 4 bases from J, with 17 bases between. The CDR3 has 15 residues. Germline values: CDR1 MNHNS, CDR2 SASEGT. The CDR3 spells CASTDLAGLNQPQHF. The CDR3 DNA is TGTGCCAGCACCGACCTGGCAGGGTTAAATCAGCCCCAGCATTTT.

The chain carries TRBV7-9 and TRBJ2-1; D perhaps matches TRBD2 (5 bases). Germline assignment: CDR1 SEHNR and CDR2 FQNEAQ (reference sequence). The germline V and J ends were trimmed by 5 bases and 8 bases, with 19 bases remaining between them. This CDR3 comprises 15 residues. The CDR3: CASSPTTRAGDEQFF. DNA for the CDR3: TGTGCCAGCAGCCCGACAACGAGAGCCGGGGATGAGCAGTTCTTC.

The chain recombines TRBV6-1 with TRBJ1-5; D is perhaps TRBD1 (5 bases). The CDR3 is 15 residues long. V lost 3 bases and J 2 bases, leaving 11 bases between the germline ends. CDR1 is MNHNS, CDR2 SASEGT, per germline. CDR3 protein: CASSDKTDGNQPQHF. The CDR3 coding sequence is TGTGCCAGCAGTGATAAGACAGATGGCAATCAGCCCCAGCATTTT.

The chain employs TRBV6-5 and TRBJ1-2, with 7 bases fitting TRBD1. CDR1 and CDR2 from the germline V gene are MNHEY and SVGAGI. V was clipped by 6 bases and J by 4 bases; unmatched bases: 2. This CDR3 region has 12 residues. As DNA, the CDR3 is TGTGCCAGCAGCTGGGACAGCTATGGCTACACCTTC. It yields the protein CASSWDSYGYTF.

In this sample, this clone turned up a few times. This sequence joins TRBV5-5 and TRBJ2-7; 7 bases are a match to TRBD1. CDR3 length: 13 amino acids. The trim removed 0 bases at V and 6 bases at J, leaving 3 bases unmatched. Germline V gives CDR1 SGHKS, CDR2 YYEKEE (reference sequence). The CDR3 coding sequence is TGTGCCAGCAGCTTGGGTTCAGGGGGCGAGCAGTACTTC. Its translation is CASSLGSGGEQYF.

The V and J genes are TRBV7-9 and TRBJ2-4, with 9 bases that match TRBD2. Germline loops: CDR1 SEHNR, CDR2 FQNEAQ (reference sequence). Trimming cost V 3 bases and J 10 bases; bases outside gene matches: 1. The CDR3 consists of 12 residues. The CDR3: CASSFSGGIQYF. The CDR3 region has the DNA TGTGCCAGCAGCTTCAGCGGGGGGATTCAGTACTTC.

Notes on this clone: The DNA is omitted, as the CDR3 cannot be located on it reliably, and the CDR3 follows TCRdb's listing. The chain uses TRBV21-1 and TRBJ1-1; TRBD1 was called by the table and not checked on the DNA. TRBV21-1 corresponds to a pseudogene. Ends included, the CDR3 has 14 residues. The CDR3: CASSSWGQGTEAFF.

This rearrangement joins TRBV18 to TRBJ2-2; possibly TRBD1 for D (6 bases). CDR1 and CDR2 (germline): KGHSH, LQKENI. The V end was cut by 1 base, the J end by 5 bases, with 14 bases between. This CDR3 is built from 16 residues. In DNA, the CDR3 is TGTGCCAGCTCACCACTTGCTGGGGGCAATACCGGGGAGCTGTTTTTT. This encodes CASSPLAGGNTGELFF.

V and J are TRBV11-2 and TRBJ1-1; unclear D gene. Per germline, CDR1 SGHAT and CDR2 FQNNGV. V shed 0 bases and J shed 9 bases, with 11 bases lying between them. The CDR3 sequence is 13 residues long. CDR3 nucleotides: TGTGCCAGCAGCTTAGAAGGCGGAATTCAAGCTTTCTTT. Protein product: CASSLEGGIQAFF.

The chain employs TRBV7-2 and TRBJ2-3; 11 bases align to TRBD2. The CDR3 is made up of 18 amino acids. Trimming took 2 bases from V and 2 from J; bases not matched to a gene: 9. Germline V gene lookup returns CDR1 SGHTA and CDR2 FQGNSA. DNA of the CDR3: TGTGCCAGCAGCTTACGGTCCGGGACTAGCGGCCTCACAGATACGCAGTATTTT. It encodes CASSLRSGTSGLTDTQYF.

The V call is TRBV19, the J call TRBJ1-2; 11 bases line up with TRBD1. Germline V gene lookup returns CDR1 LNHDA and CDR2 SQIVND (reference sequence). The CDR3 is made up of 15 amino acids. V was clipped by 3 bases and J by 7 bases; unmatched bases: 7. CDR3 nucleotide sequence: TGTGCCAGTAGTATGATAGGACAGGGGGCGTTTGGCTACACCTTC. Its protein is CASSMIGQGAFGYTF.

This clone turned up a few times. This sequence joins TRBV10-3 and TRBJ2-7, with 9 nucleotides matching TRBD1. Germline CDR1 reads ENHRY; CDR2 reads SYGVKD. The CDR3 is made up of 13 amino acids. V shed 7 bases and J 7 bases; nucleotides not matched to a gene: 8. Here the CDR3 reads CAINKDRGSEQYF. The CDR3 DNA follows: TGTGCCATCAATAAGGACAGGGGCAGTGAGCAGTACTTC.

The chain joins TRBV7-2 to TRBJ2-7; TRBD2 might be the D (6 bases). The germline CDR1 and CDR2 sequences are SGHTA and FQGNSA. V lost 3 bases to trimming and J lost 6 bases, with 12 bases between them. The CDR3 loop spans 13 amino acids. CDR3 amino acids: CASSLPGGREQYF. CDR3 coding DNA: TGTGCCAGCAGCTTGCCCGGGGGACGCGAGCAGTACTTC.

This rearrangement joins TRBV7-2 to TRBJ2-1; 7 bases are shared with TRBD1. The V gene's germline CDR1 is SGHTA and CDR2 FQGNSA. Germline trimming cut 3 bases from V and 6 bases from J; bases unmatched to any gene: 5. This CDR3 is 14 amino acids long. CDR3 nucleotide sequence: TGTGCCAGCAGCTTCCTAGACAGGGTCAATGAGCAGTTCTTC. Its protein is CASSFLDRVNEQFF. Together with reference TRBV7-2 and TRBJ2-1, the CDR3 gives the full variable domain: GAGVSQSPSNKVTEKGKDVELRCDPISGHTALYWYRQSLGQGLEFLIYFQGNSAPDKSGLPSDRFSAERTGGSVSTLTIQRTQQEDSAVYLCASSFLDRVNEQFFGPGTRLTVL.

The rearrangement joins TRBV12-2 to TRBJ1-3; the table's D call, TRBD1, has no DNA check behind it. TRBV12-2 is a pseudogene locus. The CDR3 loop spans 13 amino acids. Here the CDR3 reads CASRSRQGNTIYF. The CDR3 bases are TGTGCAAGTCGCTCCCGACAGGGAAACACCATATATTTT.

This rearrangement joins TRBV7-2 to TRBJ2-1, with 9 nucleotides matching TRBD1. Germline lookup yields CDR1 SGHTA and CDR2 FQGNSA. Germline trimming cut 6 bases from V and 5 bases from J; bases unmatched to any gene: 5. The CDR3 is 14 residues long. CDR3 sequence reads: CASRRDRVDNEQFF. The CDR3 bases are TGTGCCAGCAGACGGGACAGGGTGGACAATGAGCAGTTCTTC.

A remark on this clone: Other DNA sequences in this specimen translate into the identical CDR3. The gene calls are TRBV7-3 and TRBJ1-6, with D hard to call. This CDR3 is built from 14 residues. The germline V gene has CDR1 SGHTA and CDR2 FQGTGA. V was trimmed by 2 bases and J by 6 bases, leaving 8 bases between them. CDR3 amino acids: CASSLLGSNSPLHF. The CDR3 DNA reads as TGTGCCAGCAGCTTACTGGGGTCTAATTCACCCCTCCACTTT.

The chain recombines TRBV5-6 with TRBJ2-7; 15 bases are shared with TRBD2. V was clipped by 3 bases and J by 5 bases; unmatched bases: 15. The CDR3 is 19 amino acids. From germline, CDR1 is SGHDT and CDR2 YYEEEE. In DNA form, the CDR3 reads TGTGCCAGCAGCTCGTCCGGACTAGCGGGAGGGCCCTGGGAGAACGAGCAGTACTTC. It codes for CASSSSGLAGGPWENEQYF.